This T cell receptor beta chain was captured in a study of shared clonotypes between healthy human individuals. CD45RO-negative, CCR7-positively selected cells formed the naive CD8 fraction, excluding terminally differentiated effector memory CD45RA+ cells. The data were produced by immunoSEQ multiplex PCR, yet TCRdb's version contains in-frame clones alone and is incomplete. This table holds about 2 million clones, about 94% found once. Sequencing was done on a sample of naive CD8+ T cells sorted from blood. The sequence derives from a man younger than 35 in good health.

The CDR3 is CASSDRMDRGRERPQHF. The CDR3 coding sequence is TGTGCCAGCAGTGATCGTATGGACAGGGGCCGCGAACGGCCCCAGCATTTT. The rearrangement uses TRBV6-1 and TRBJ1-5, with 9 bases aligning to TRBD1. V dropped 3 bases and J dropped 9; count of bases not matched to a gene: 15. Germline V gene lookup returns CDR1 MNHNS and CDR2 SASEGT. The CDR3 covers 17 residues.